This is a list of T cell receptor beta chains from one sample in a study of beta chain features in type 1 diabetes. Profiling relied on immunoSEQ multiplex PCR, and the TCRdb table lists in-frame clones only, not all of them. The sample carries a few hundred thousand clones, about 10% recorded once. Sequencing was done on a sample of central memory CD4+ T cells from blood. Receptors originate from a man aged 25 to 40 with type 1 diabetes. Both conserved end residues are part of each CDR3. Fields, in order: D gene, clone size, V gene, J gene, CDR3 protein, CDR3 DNA. A D gene is named only where the DNA matches it firmly. Clone size is not always given. Where it is, it says once, few, many or a class for expanded clones.

>TRBD1|-|TRBV4-3|TRBJ2-3
CASSYTTGGDTQYF
TGCGCCAGCAGCTACACCACAGGGGGGGATACGCAGTATTTT
>-|-|TRBV9|TRBJ1-3
CASSRDGSGNTIYF
TGTGCCAGCAGCAGGGACGGGTCTGGAAACACCATATATTTT
>-|many|TRBV19|TRBJ2-1
CASKESRMRDEQFF
TGTGCCAGTAAGGAGTCCAGGATGAGGGATGAGCAGTTCTTC
>-|few|TRBV15|TRBJ2-3
CATSSDLVTDTQYF
TGTGCCACCAGCAGCGACCTGGTTACAGATACGCAGTATTTT
>-|few|TRBV11-2|TRBJ1-2
CASSLESGGYTF
TGTGCCAGCAGCTTAGAGAGTGGTGGCTACACCTTC
>-|few|TRBV2|TRBJ1-5
CASSEMGRNQPQHF
TGTGCCAGCAGTGAAATGGGGAGGAATCAGCCCCAGCATTTT
>TRBD2|few|TRBV14|TRBJ2-1
CASSHTHFSGREFF
TGTGCCAGCAGCCATACACACTTTAGCGGGAGGGAATTCTTC
>-|-|TRBV28|TRBJ1-1
CASSAVNTEAFF
TGTGCCAGCAGTGCCGTGAACACTGAAGCTTTCTTT
>TRBD1|few|TRBV7-6|TRBJ2-3
CASSLGGDRGTDTQYF
TGTGCCAGCAGCTTAGGAGGGGACAGGGGCACAGATACGCAGTATTTT
>-|few|TRBV27|TRBJ1-4
CASSLQGSDFLSEKLFF
TGTGCCAGCAGCCTTCAGGGTTCGGATTTTCTTAGTGAAAAACTGTTTTTT
>TRBD2|-|TRBV5-3|TRBJ2-3
CASGALGGSGIFTDTQYF
TGTGCCAGCGGAGCTCTGGGCGGGAGCGGGATATTCACAGATACGCAGTATTTT
>-|few|TRBV5-1|TRBJ2-7
CASKEQALYEQYF
TGCGCCAGCAAGGAACAGGCTCTCTACGAGCAGTACTTC
>-|many|TRBV7-9|TRBJ1-5
CASSLDYNQPQHF
TGTGCCAGCAGCTTAGACTATAATCAGCCCCAGCATTTT
>-|few|TRBV7-8|TRBJ2-7
CASSPDRYEQYF
TGTGCCAGCAGCCCTGACCGCTACGAGCAGTACTTC
>TRBD1|few|TRBV28|TRBJ2-7
CASRGQGTPREQYF
TGTGCCAGCAGAGGACAGGGGACCCCTCGCGAGCAGTACTTC
>-|few|TRBV5-1|TRBJ1-3
CASSLSVTGNTIYF
TGCGCCAGCAGCTTAAGCGTGACTGGAAACACCATATATTTT
>-|-|TRBV11-3|TRBJ1-2
CASSLGPGMDGYTF
TGTGCCAGCAGCTTAGGGCCGGGGATGGATGGCTACACCTTC
>TRBD1|-|TRBV6-5|TRBJ2-1
CASSYRQGSEQFF
TGTGCCAGCAGTTACCGACAGGGAAGTGAGCAGTTCTTC
>-|-|TRBV7-8|TRBJ1-4
CASSLGLREKLFF
TGTGCCAGCAGCTTAGGCCTCAGGGAAAAACTGTTTTTT
>-|few|TRBV6-1|TRBJ2-5
CASRYRVQETQYF
TGTGCCAGCAGATACAGGGTACAAGAGACCCAGTACTTC
>-|few|TRBV10-3|TRBJ1-1
CASSPPYYTEAFF
TGTGCCAGCAGTCCGCCCTATTACACTGAAGCTTTCTTT
>-|few|TRBV10-1|TRBJ2-1
CASSEFKSRYNEQFF
TGCGCCAGCAGTGAATTCAAATCCCGTTACAATGAGCAGTTCTTC